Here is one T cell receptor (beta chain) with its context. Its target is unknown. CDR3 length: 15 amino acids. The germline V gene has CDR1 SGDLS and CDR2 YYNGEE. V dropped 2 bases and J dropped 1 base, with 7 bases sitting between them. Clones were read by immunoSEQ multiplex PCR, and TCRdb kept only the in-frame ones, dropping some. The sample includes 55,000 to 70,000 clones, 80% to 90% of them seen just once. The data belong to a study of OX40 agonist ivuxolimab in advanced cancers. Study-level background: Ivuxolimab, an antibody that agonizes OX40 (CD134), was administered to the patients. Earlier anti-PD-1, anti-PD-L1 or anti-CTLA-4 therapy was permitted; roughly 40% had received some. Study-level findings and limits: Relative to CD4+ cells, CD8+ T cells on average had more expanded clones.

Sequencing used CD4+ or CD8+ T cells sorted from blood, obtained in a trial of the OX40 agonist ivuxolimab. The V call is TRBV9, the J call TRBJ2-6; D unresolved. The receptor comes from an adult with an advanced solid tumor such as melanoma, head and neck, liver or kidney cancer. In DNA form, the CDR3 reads TGTGCCAGCAGCGTCAGTAAGTCTGGGGCCAACGTCCTGACTTTC. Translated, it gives CASSVSKSGANVLTF. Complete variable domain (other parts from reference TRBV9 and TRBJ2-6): DSGVTQTPKHLITATGQRVTLRCSPRSGDLSVYWYQQSLDQGLQFLIQYYNGEERAKGNILERFSAQQFPDLHSELNLSSLELGDSALYFCASSVSKSGANVLTFGAGSRLTVL.